This T cell receptor beta chain was recorded in a study of PD-L1 blockade in urothelial cancer (dated by TCRdb to about 2017). Broadly, across the study: Every patient began therapy in 2014 and was given atezolizumab 1,200 mg intravenously every 3 weeks. Patients had an ECOG performance status of 0 or 1 and had received between 0 and 3 prior chemotherapy regimens. Pretreatment blood TCR-seq was available for nearly 30 patients, at least one posttreatment blood collection was obtained for about 24 patients, and tumor TCR-seq was available for about 24 patients. Pretreatment tumor samples, along with matched peripheral blood collected serially before and after atezolizumab treatment, underwent TCR sequencing. Blood samples were analyzed 3 weeks after the start of treatment (second dose) and 6 weeks after the start of treatment. Somatic, immune and clinical correlates of response to PD-L1 blockade with atezolizumab in urothelial cancer were the focus of an exploratory multi-omic analysis. Durable clinical benefit was achieved by nine patients and was not achieved by 20 patients. Blood samples gave median yields of about 150,000 T cells and around 88,000 unique TCRs, along with a median clonality of approximately 0.08. Progression-free survival longer than 6 months counted as durable clinical benefit, and TCR features were additionally tested against both progression-free and overall survival. About 90% of the 29 patients were identified as males with urothelial cancer of bladder origin, and a prior smoking history was reported by 18 of 29 patients. In the same patients, whole exome sequencing and RNA sequencing of pretreatment tumors were performed in addition to TCR sequencing.

The paper's findings and limits, for the study overall: Improved progression-free and overall survival was found to be associated with pretreatment peripheral blood TCR clonality below the median. Because the sample size was small (n ≈ 28) and many of the analyses were exploratory, the results are meant to be hypothesis-generating. Patients with durable benefit showed greater expansion of tumor-associated TCR clones in peripheral blood 3 weeks after starting treatment (n of about 20, p = 0.022).

Reading the germline V gene gives CDR1 MGHRA and CDR2 YSYEKL. V trim: 0 bases; J trim: 2 bases; unmatched bases: 4. Measured from the cysteine to the phenylalanine, the CDR3 is 16 residues long. Left in the record is the CDR3 DNA by itself, 48 bases read in frame from the first base. Synthetic TCR analog templates were spiked into each PCR so that absolute template abundance could be estimated from read counts. Using the immunoSEQ assay, TCRbeta CDR3 regions were amplified from genomic DNA with bias-controlled V and J gene primers. Sequencing of rearranged TCRbeta segments was performed at approximately 20X coverage. Processing in the source paper ran as follows. Sequencing errors were corrected by clustering and CDR3s were annotated against IMGT to assign V, D and J genes. Only productive TCRbeta rearrangements were used in downstream analyses, excluding out-of-frame or stop-codon sequences. Clonality was computed as one minus Shannon entropy normalized by the log of the number of unique productive sequences. Clones differing between time points or between blood and tumor were identified by Fisher's exact test with Benjamini-Hochberg correction at adjusted p below 0.01. This is the immuneACCESS table as TCRdb keeps it, with only in-frame sequences that have V and J called. A part of the clones is gone; compared with another copy, unresolved V genes explain less than half, and the rest is unexplained. V and J calls and clone size are as listed in that table; D and trimming were resolved from the DNA. Across this sample there are 35,000 to 50,000 clones, with 70% to 90% seen only once. Clones ranked in the top ten supply approximately 14% of the sample.

A total of some 30 patients with locally advanced or metastatic urothelial carcinoma, treated at Memorial Sloan Kettering on a trial protocol, made up the cohort. Peripheral blood mononuclear cells were collected from each patient pretreatment and during treatment, giving between 1 and 8 total time points per patient. The Qiagen DNeasy Blood extraction kit was used to purify genomic DNA from total PBMCs and from tumor samples. PBMCs were collected pretreatment and during treatment, and were isolated and stored as previously described. As for this clone: It lacks a known antigen. No much larger clonotype is one base removed from it; base qualities were not supplied.

The rearrangement combines TRBV4-1 with TRBJ2-7; TRBD2 fits 10 bases in the junction. The sample in question was PBMCs, obtained around atezolizumab (anti-PD-L1) treatment. This clonotype originated in a woman in her fifties or sixties with urothelial cancer. The encoded CDR3 is CASSQDPSGGTYEQYF. The nucleotide sequence reads TGCGCCAGCAGCCAAGATCCTAGCGGGGGTACCTACGAGCAGTACTTC.